This TCR beta chain was observed in a study of blood T cell repertoires in COVID-19. Overall study: Italy, Spain and the United States were the sources of the convalescent and acute COVID-19 samples. Nucleic acid was either cDNA or gDNA, and it came from T cells, B-cell-depleted T cells, or PBMCs.

The CDR3 sequence is 17 residues long. Germline assignment: CDR1 SGHTA and CDR2 FQGNSA. V dropped 2 bases and J dropped 0 bases, with 11 bases sitting between them. Per the original methods: Reference gene primer amplification yielded estimated nucleated cell counts. Repertoires were generated with immunoSEQ multiplex PCR, while TCRdb's copy carries only in-frame clones and drops some. The DNA was the basis for D and trimming; V, J and clone size are from that table. This sample carries some 190,000 clones, roughly 85% of them seen once, and the ten largest clones take roughly 5%. The sequencing input was peripheral blood. The clonotype was recovered from a woman of 80 years or more with acute or convalescent COVID-19. The chain combines TRBV7-2 with TRBJ2-6; possibly TRBD2 for D (5 bases). The CDR3 DNA sequence: TGTGCCAGCAGCTTATTGGGAAGCGGCTCTGGGGCCAACGTCCTGACTTTC. This encodes CASSLLGSGSGANVLTF.